What follows are 14 T cell receptor beta chains derived from one specimen sequenced in a study of molecular identifiers for immune sequencing clone quantification. From the PCR reads, TCRdb called clonotypes with MiXCR, one entry per CDR3 protein. The data hold tens of thousands of distinct CDR3 sequences, with around 20% observed a single time. The sample consisted of naive CD8+ T cells from blood, with Jurkat cell RNA spiked in. Subset given: FACS-sorted CD8+CD4-CCR7+CD45RA+ naive T cells. The receptors stem from a human donor in good health. Some libraries in this study had Jurkat cell RNA spiked in.

With respect to this clonotype: Relative to the germline gene, one junction end is altered; a read error may explain this. The chain links TRBV27 to TRBJ1-5; 9 bases line up with TRBD1. The CDR3 consists of 16 residues. Germline CDR1 is MNHEY and CDR2 is SMNVEV (reference sequence). CDR3 in amino acids: CASSLGQGLSNQPRHF. The DNA for the CDR3 is TGTGCCAGCAGTTTGGGACAGGGTTTAAGCAATCAGCCCCGGCATTTT.

This clonotype was counted ten times or more. V gene TRBV27 combines with J gene TRBJ2-4; no reliable D call. Germline CDR1 and CDR2: MNHEY and SMNVEV (reference sequence). The CDR3 sequence is 13 residues long. V was shortened by 4 bases and J by 0 bases, with 4 bases between the two germline ends. CDR3 in amino acids: CASSSLAKNIQYF. In DNA form, the CDR3 reads TGTGCCAGCAGTTCCTTAGCCAAAAACATTCAGTACTTC.

Only a few counts were recorded for this clonotype. This chain connects TRBV20-1 to TRBJ2-7, with D maybe TRBD1 (6 bases). CDR3 length: 15 amino acids. V lost 6 bases, J lost 2 bases, and 20 bases lay in between. Germline loops: CDR1 DFQATT, CDR2 SNEGSKA (reference sequence). CDR3: CSAAFPGEDPYEQYF. The CDR3 nucleotides are TGCAGTGCCGCCTTCCCAGGGGAAGACCCCTACGAGCAGTACTTC.

The chain has TRBV7-9 and TRBJ1-4; D is unclear. The CDR3 covers 15 residues. V was pared by 6 bases and J by 5 bases, with 16 bases between. The V gene's germline CDR1 is SEHNR and CDR2 FQNEAQ (reference sequence). This CDR3 reads CASRPPLRENEKLFF. In nucleotides, the CDR3 is TGTGCCAGCAGACCGCCCCTCCGGGAGAATGAAAAACTGTTTTTT.

In regard to this clonotype: The conserved phenylalanine or tryptophan is not found at the CDR3 terminus, so this likely reflects a read error. The rearrangement joins TRBV7-6 to TRBJ2-3; a possible D gene is TRBD2 (5 bases). This CDR3 contains 16 residues. Germline CDR1 reads SGHVS; CDR2 reads FNYEAQ. Between the trimmed V and J ends, which lost 3 bases and 2 bases, there was a span of 15 bases. The CDR3: CASSLTTRAFTDTQYL. Here the CDR3 DNA reads TGTGCCAGCAGCTTGACTACTAGGGCCTTCACAGATACGCAGTATCTT.

This clonotype was seen a handful of times. The V gene is TRBV30, the J gene TRBJ2-6; D may be TRBD2 (6 bases). V shed 2 bases and J shed 2 bases, with 13 bases lying between them. Germline values: CDR1 GTSNPN, CDR2 SVGIG (reference sequence). The CDR3 totals 16 residues. CDR3 loop: CAWSLGGSAGANVLTF. As DNA, the CDR3 is TGTGCCTGGAGTTTGGGGGGTAGCGCTGGGGCCAACGTCCTGACTTTC. Supplemented by reference TRBV30 and TRBJ2-6, the full variable domain reads SQTIHQWPATLVQPVGSPLSLECTVEGTSNPNLYWYRQAAGRGLQLLFYSVGIGQISSEVPQNLSASRPQDRQFILSSKKLLLSDSGFYLCAWSLGGSAGANVLTFGAGSRLTVL.

A remark on this clonotype: A single base separates this from a much larger clone, so it may be a read error. V and J are TRBV13 and TRBJ2-1, with 12 positions matching TRBD2. The length of the CDR3 is 16 residues. Per the germline V gene, CDR1 is PRHDT and CDR2 is FYEKMQ (reference sequence). The ends lost 8 bases at V and 2 bases at J; junction bases unmatched: 7. This CDR3 reads CASGSLAGGPYNEQFF. The CDR3 DNA follows: TGTGCCAGCGGCTCCCTAGCGGGGGGGCCCTACAATGAGCAGTTCTTC.

The chain joins TRBV19 to TRBJ1-1; D unclear. Trimming shortened V by 2 bases and J by 8 bases, and 9 bases separated the two germline ends. The CDR3 extends over 12 amino acids. Germline V lookup: CDR1 LNHDA, CDR2 SQIVND (reference sequence). CDR3 coding DNA: TGTGCCAGTAGTATAACGGCCGCAGAAGCTTTCTTT. Protein: CASSITAAEAFF. Full variable domain (missing parts from reference TRBV19 and TRBJ1-1): DGGITQSPKYLFRKEGQNVTLSCEQNLNHDAMYWYRQDPGQGLRLIYYSQIVNDFQKGDIAEGYSVSREKKESFPLTVTSAQKNPTAFYLCASSITAAEAFFGQGTRLTVV.

This clonotype has a count of ten or more. The chain uses TRBV24-1 and TRBJ2-3; the match to TRBD1 covers 7 bases. The CDR3 runs 15 residues. The trim removed 4 bases at V and 1 base at J, leaving 4 bases unmatched. CDR1 is KGHDR, CDR2 SFDVKD, per germline. This chain's CDR3 is CATSDSGQGTDTQYF. In DNA form, the CDR3 reads TGTGCCACCAGTGACTCCGGACAGGGCACAGATACGCAGTATTTT.

This clonotype was observed many times. The chain links TRBV7-2 to TRBJ1-4; D possibly corresponds to TRBD1 (6 bases). CDR1 and CDR2 from the germline V gene are SGHTA and FQGNSA. Deletions cut 1 base from V and 2 bases from J, with 14 bases between. The CDR3 is made up of 17 amino acids. The CDR3 protein is CASSLEWQGSTNEKLFF. In DNA, the CDR3 is TGTGCCAGCAGCTTAGAGTGGCAGGGGTCGACTAATGAAAAACTGTTTTTT.

This clonotype showed up many times. The CDR3 sequence is CASSLYGQGANEKLFF. The DNA for the CDR3 is TGTGCCAGCAGCCTATACGGACAGGGGGCTAATGAAAAACTGTTTTTT. The chain is built from TRBV7-3 and TRBJ1-4; TRBD1 matches at 10 bases. The CDR3 has 16 residues. Germline V gene lookup returns CDR1 SGHTA and CDR2 FQGTGA. The trim removed 5 bases at V and 3 bases at J, leaving 6 bases unmatched.

This clonotype was recorded many times. J is TRBJ2-7 and V is TRBV3-1, with 8 nucleotides matching TRBD2. J was trimmed by 6 bases and V by 6 bases; bases with no gene match: 10. The CDR3 spans 14 residues. Germline V gene data show CDR1 as LGHDT and CDR2 as YNNKEL (reference sequence). CDR3 region: CASSYPGLGPEQYF. The CDR3 DNA is TGTGCCAGCAGTTATCCGGGACTAGGGCCCGAGCAGTACTTC.

As to this clonotype: Possible read error: a much larger clone is one base away. The conserved phenylalanine or tryptophan is not found at the CDR3 terminus, so this likely reflects a read error. J is TRBJ2-7 and V is TRBV14, with 7 bases that match TRBD1. CDR1 SGHDN and CDR2 FVKESK come from the germline V gene. The junction had 8 bases not matched to a gene; V was cut back by 3 bases and J by 3 bases. CDR3 length: 15 amino acids. CDR3 sequence (DNA): TGTGCCAGCAGCCATCACACAGGGGCGATCTACGAGCAGTACTCC. Amino acids: CASSHHTGAIYEQYS.

This clonotype was seen repeatedly, ten times or more. The chain couples TRBV7-2 to TRBJ2-7; TRBD2 matches 14 bases. V was pared by 5 bases and J by 10 bases, with 10 bases of the junction left unmatched. The CDR3 loop spans 15 amino acids. Germline CDR1 SGHTA, CDR2 FQGNSA. The chain's CDR3 is CASSPPGLAGVDQYF. The CDR3 DNA reads as TGTGCCAGCAGCCCTCCGGGACTAGCGGGAGTTGATCAGTACTTC.